This T cell receptor (beta chain) was documented in a study of cytomegalovirus exposure and HLA in healthy donors (TCRdb year 2017). For the study in its entirety: In an earlier analysis of 450 to 750 of the donors, approximately 300 Gb of sequence data and just under 120 million unique TCR beta sequences from 150 million to 200 million T cells were reported. HLA typing included class I and class II loci at four-digit resolution. Genome-wide SNP genotypes for about three fifths of the 666 donors were used in a later genetic analysis, which treated that subset as a discovery cohort. To decide whether each TCR beta V gene segment behaved as functional or pseudogenic, an earlier analysis of approximately 620 of the donors relied on high-throughput TCR beta sequencing. Using immunosequencing, the study profiled T cell repertoires from 640 or so subjects and related those repertoires to cytomegalovirus serostatus. About 330 gigabases of sequencing data and roughly 81 million unique TCR sequences made up an early release that covered approximately 620 HLA-typed donors. In addition to the first cohort of 666 subjects, a separate validation cohort of over 90 different subjects was used. Among about 400 genotyped donors of the cohort, an average of about 240,000 unique TCR beta nucleotide sequences was sequenced per donor, of which about 18% were non-productive. Of the roughly 400 genotyped donors, approximately 82% fell in the genetic ancestry cluster associated with self-reported Caucasian donors. To predict cytomegalovirus infection status, the study brought together high-throughput TCR immunosequencing, statistical association of individual TCRs with disease status, and machine learning. The later analysis used no new phenotypic data to find candidate immune exposures, relying instead on TCR beta sequences and their occurrence across donors. Because of strong linkage in the cohort, four to six DR-DQ haplotypes were treated as single units for association and clustering. All discovery cohort repertoires had been generated using a single sequencing platform. A later analysis re-examined previously published TCR beta repertoires from hundreds of donors and added high-resolution HLA genotyping to investigate patterns of TCR occurrence. Donor age, sex, ethnicity and CMV serostatus were compiled together with the repertoire data. The study aimed to test whether signatures of past pathogen exposure could be identified by cataloging public T cell receptors. Typing coverage differed by locus: A, B, C, DRB1 and DQB1 were typed in roughly 620-630 donors, DQA1 in approximately 520, DPA1 in some 570, and DPB1 in 472.

V lost 1 base and J lost 8 bases; the stretch between them is 6 bases long. Reading the germline V gene gives CDR1 SGDLS and CDR2 YYNGEE. The CDR3 spans 12 residues, from the cysteine through the phenylalanine. The entry retains the CDR3 DNA only, 36 bases that are in frame from base 1. Broad study findings and their caveats: The study gave a list of 150 to 200 TCR beta chains associated with cytomegalovirus. Linkage disequilibrium might explain the correlated functional status among segregating V segments, but an unknown experimental factor could not be ruled out. The 87-base-pair reads could not distinguish some IMGT-functional V segments, including TRBV6-2 and TRBV6-3, so those segments were excluded. Because HLA typing was missing for some donors at each locus, association tests included only the typed subset. It was suggested by the authors that the approach could potentially be generalized to other disease states and immunological phenotypes. Specific HLA alleles were associated with 15,000 to 20,000 TCR beta sequences at a false discovery rate of 0.05 in a later analysis. In a later analysis, HLA-associated TCR beta chains showed more clonal expansion and lower generation probabilities than non-associated chains that were equally common. A further reported finding was that TCR beta sequences accurately predicted the HLA-A and HLA-B alleles for most subjects in the first cohort. Cytomegalovirus status was reported to be diagnosed by the classifier with high specificity and sensitivity in both the original and validation cohorts. Presence/absence analyses assumed roughly uniform sequencing depth across donors, an assumption that may not hold. In a later analysis, most CMV-associated TCR beta chains were found to appear HLA-restricted, with HLA associations seemingly driven largely by CMV exposure. In a later analysis, several top co-occurrence clusters were reported to appear linked to parvovirus B19, influenza, CMV and Epstein-Barr virus. A later genetic analysis reported fewer N-insertions in productive TCRs among donors in an Asian-associated ancestry cluster than the roughly 690-donor mean. In an earlier analysis of 587 of the donors, most TCR beta V segments were observed in productive rearrangements about 90% or about 30% of the time, broadly matching IMGT annotations. According to a later analysis, TCR association rates differed among HLA loci, with DRB1 alleles showing the most associated TCRs and HLA-C alleles showing the fewest. While some public TCRs were present in many individuals, most TCR sequences turned up only very rarely across donors. The sequencing pipeline was judged likely to have produced a cluster of highly shared sequence variants as a technical artifact. Fewer than 20 rarely observed V segments, including chromosome 9 orphons, were excluded from the earlier analysis of several hundred of the donors because counts were too low. An association between a missense DCLRE1C variant and V-gene and J-gene trimming of TCR beta chains was found in a later genetic analysis and replicated in an independent cohort. Only TCR beta chains were sequenced in this cohort, and the absence of alpha or paired-chain data limited detectable features. Three of the identified cytomegalovirus-associated TCR beta chains were confirmed in vitro to be specific for cytomegalovirus antigens. When HLA alleles, especially DR and DQ, strongly co-occurred, TCR associations were difficult to assign to individual alleles. Immune exposure information for the cohort was limited to CMV serostatus.

In total, fewer than 750 healthy bone marrow donors made up the cohort. All cohort members were sampled while nominally healthy, although unrecorded immune exposures were likely present. The donor tested CMV seropositive and was one of the 289 seropositive cohort members. Every donor gave a peripheral blood sample, and the peripheral blood mononuclear cells from that sample were used for TCR beta sequencing. Genomic DNA extraction from the blood cell samples was performed with the Qiagen DNeasy Blood Extraction Kit. The library was obtained by the immunoSEQ multiplex PCR assay. For the multiplex PCR, a mixture combining 60 forward primers for TCR Vbeta segments and 13 reverse primers for TCR Jbeta segments was used. A multiplex PCR assay on genomic DNA amplified the CDR3 region of rearranged TCR beta genes. Amplified TCR beta libraries were sequenced as 87-base-pair reads on the Illumina HiSeq System. Per the source publication's procedure: A later analysis tallied 70 million to 100 million unique TCR beta chains across the approximately 670 repertoires, and roughly 11 million of those chains were shared by two or more donors. A nearest-neighbor algorithm error-corrected the raw reads and collapsed the reads into unique sequences, merging closely related sequences to remove PCR and sequencing errors. V, D and J gene segments were assigned by aligning CDR3 sequences to IMGT reference sequences. For a sequence to be retained, a match of at least six nucleotides to both a V gene segment and a J gene segment was required. A rearrangement was called productive if the CDR3 had no stop codons and remained in frame with V and J, and every other rearrangement was called non-productive. CDR3 was defined according to IMGT convention as the region running from the second conserved V-encoded cysteine to the conserved J-encoded phenylalanine. Sequences without an unambiguous match to a single V gene segment were excluded from the earlier analysis of approximately 560 of the donors. In an earlier analysis of 587 of the donors, V segments were called functional above 56.7% productive rearrangements and were called segregating when the between-donor standard deviation exceeded 5%. To diagnose cytomegalovirus status from the catalog of TCR beta chain sequences, a statistical classification framework was built. In a later analysis, V and J genes were assigned by comparing TCR nucleotide sequences against IMGT/GENE-DB human TR gene sequences. Using the TCRdist pipeline, a later analysis assigned CDR3 sequences along with most-parsimonious VDJ recombination scenarios. A later analysis defined each TCR beta chain by its CDR3 amino acid sequence plus V-gene family, and excluded reads lacking a unique V-gene family. As a way to deal with suspected cross-contamination and a sequencing artifact, a later analysis dropped roughly 600 nucleotide sequences that were highly shared and had low generation probability. In a later analysis, a clonal expansion index was calculated for each public chain from normalized within-repertoire ranks of inferred template counts. A later analysis computed generation probabilities with a VDJ recombination model fitted to out-of-frame rearrangements, and checked the results against IGoR. In a later analysis, hypergeometric tests were used to score TCR-TCR, TCR-HLA and TCR-CMV co-occurrence, with a repertoire-size bias correction applied to TCR pairs. In a later analysis, false discovery rates were estimated by permuting HLA or CMV assignments 20 times. In a later analysis, co-occurring TCRs were grouped using DBSCAN, and TCRdist sequence similarity was added for clustering within HLA-allele-positive subsets. Repertoires with fewer than 30,000 or more than 120,000 public chains, plus five repertoires with anomalous nucleotide sharing, were excluded from co-occurrence clustering. TCRdb limited this immuneACCESS table to in-frame rearrangements with V and J called. A share of clones is missing; checked studies link under half to unresolved V genes, and the rest is unexplained. For V, J and clone size, that table is used; D and trimming come from the DNA. Present in this sample are under 150,000 clones, 74% of which were seen just once. The ten largest clones represent roughly 4.2% of the sample.

Regarding this clone: Its antigen remains unidentified. No much larger clone is present one base from it, and per-base qualities are unavailable.

Recombination connected TRBV9 to TRBJ1-4; TRBD1 is perhaps the D gene, given 6 matching bases. The sample consisted of PBMCs. The clonotype comes from a woman aged 40 to 50 in good health and CMV-seropositive. The CDR3 region reads CASSVRGEKLFF. The nucleotides are TGTGCCAGCAGCGTAAGGGGGGAAAAACTGTTTTTT.